The 3 T cell receptor beta chains given below trace back to one sample, sequenced in a study of blood T cell repertoires in COVID-19. Libraries were prepared by immunoSEQ multiplex PCR; TCRdb keeps only in-frame clonotypes and omits some of them. The table shows approximately 120,000 clones, with roughly 80% occurring only once. Material: peripheral blood. The receptor source for this set is a man in his 60s with acute or convalescent COVID-19.

This clone occurred a few times. The genes are TRBV5-1 and TRBJ1-1; D gene unclear. The CDR3 spans 13 residues. The germline V and J ends were trimmed by 7 bases and 1 base, with 11 bases remaining between them. Germline CDR1 reads SGHRS; CDR2 reads YFSETQ. This CDR3 is CASSRTENTEAFF. Written as DNA, the CDR3 is TGCGCCAGCTCGAGAACAGAGAACACTGAAGCTTTCTTT.

The chain combines TRBV13 with TRBJ2-2; 8 bases are shared with TRBD2. Germline loops: CDR1 PRHDT, CDR2 FYEKMQ (reference sequence). The CDR3 has 16 residues. V lost 2 bases, J lost 3 bases, and 5 bases stayed unmatched. CDR3 nucleotides: TGTGCCAGCAGCTTAACGGCGGGGGGAGACACCGGGGAGCTGTTTTTT. The encoded protein is CASSLTAGGDTGELFF.

This clone was detected only once. The chain couples TRBV6-5 to TRBJ2-7, with TRBD1 matching over 7 bases. This CDR3 has 13 amino acids. Germline assignment: CDR1 MNHEY and CDR2 SVGAGI. V trimming: 8 bases; J trimming: 3 bases; junction bases outside the gene matches: 7. In DNA form, the CDR3 reads TGTGCCAGCTCGAAAGGGACAGTCTACGAGCAGTACTTC. Protein: CASSKGTVYEQYF.